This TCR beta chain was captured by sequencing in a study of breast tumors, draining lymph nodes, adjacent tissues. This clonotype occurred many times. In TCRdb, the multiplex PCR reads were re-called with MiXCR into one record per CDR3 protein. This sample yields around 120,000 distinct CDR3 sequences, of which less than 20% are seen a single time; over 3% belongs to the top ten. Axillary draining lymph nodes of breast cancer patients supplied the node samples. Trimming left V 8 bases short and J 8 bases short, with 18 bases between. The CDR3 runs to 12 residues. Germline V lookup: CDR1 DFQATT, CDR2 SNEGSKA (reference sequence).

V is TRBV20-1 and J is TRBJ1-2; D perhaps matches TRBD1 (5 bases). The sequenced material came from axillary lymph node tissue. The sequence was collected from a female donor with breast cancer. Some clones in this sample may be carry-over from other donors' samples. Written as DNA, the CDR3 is TGCAGTCGAGGGGAGGCAGGGCGCGGCTACACCTTC. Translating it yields CSRGEAGRGYTF.